Below, 23 T cell receptor beta chains from the same sample are listed, as sequenced in a study of identical twins. Using its own MiXCR run on the 5' RACE reads, TCRdb lists one record per CDR3 protein. The table records approximately 1.8 million distinct CDR3 sequences, about 30% of them present only once. The sequencing sample was made of cord blood. The receptors were gathered from a newborn girl in good health.

Points on this clonotype: At one end, the junction sequence differs from germline, possibly due to a read error. The chain carries TRBV13 and TRBJ2-3; the match to TRBD2 covers 12 bases. The CDR3 totals 17 residues. Germline V lookup: CDR1 PRHDT, CDR2 FYEKMQ (reference sequence). CDR3 DNA sequence: TGTGCCGGCAGCCTACCCGGACTAGCGGGGAGCGCAGATACGCAGTATTTT. Protein product: CAGSLPGLAGSADTQYF. Complete variable domain (other parts from reference TRBV13 and TRBJ2-3): AAGVIQSPRHLIKEKRETATLKCYPIPRHDTVYWYQQGPGQDPQFLISFYEKMQSDKGSIPDRFSAQQFSDYHSELNMSSLELGDSALYFCAGSLPGLAGSADTQYFGPGTRLTVL.

The chain joins TRBV30 to TRBJ1-2; D unclear. The CDR3 covers 11 residues. V dropped 2 bases and J dropped 8 bases, with 9 bases sitting between them. Germline V gene data show CDR1 as GTSNPN and CDR2 as SVGIG (reference sequence). CDR3: CAWSRSRGYTF. The CDR3 DNA sequence: TGTGCCTGGAGTCGCAGCAGGGGCTACACCTTC.

A few counts support this clonotype. V and J are TRBV2 and TRBJ1-5; D is undetermined. The CDR3 sequence is 13 residues long. The V end was cut by 1 base, the J end by 3 bases, with 4 bases between. The germline gives CDR1 SNHLY, CDR2 FYNNEI. CDR3 sequence: CASSEEINQPQHF. The DNA of the CDR3 is TGTGCCAGCAGTGAAGAGATCAATCAGCCCCAGCATTTT.

Only a few counts were recorded for this clonotype. V gene TRBV29-1 combines with J gene TRBJ1-2, with 9 bases fitting TRBD1. The trim removed 3 bases at V and 3 bases at J, leaving 14 bases unmatched. The CDR3 runs 17 residues. Germline CDR1 and CDR2: SQVTM and ANQGSEA. CDR3 sequence reads: CSVERWGQGKLHYGYTF. CDR3 nucleotides: TGCAGCGTTGAGAGGTGGGGACAGGGAAAACTTCACTATGGCTACACCTTC.

The chain couples TRBV5-5 to TRBJ2-1, with 9 bases matching TRBD2. The length of the CDR3 is 17 residues. Trimming took 4 bases from V and 8 from J; bases not matched to a gene: 16. From germline, CDR1 is SGHKS and CDR2 YYEKEE (reference sequence). CDR3 bases: TGTGCCAGCAGCCTAGGTTTGGTAGCGGGAGCTAAGGATGAGCAGTTCTTC. The encoded protein is CASSLGLVAGAKDEQFF.

This clonotype was seen a handful of times. V and J are TRBV27 and TRBJ2-5; D is undetermined. Germline values: CDR1 MNHEY, CDR2 SMNVEV (reference sequence). The CDR3 runs 15 residues. The V end lost 3 bases, the J end lost 3 bases, and 14 bases lay between the germline ends. CDR3 amino acids: CASSFFLDGKETQYF. In nucleotides, the CDR3 is TGTGCCAGCAGTTTCTTTCTTGACGGCAAAGAGACCCAGTACTTC.

This clonotype has only a few counts. The chain employs TRBV2 and TRBJ1-2; D remains unclear. Germline values: CDR1 SNHLY, CDR2 FYNNEI. Trimming pared 7 bases from V and 0 bases from J, leaving 12 bases between. The CDR3 is 14 residues long. The CDR3, as DNA: TGTGCCAGCACCCTAGACCGTTCTAACTATGGCTACACCTTC. Translated: CASTLDRSNYGYTF. The full variable domain, completed using reference TRBV2 and TRBJ1-2, is EPEVTQTPSHQVTQMGQEVILRCVPISNHLYFYWYRQILGQKVEFLVSFYNNEISEKSEIFDDQFSVERPDGSNFTLKIRSTKLEDSAMYFCASTLDRSNYGYTFGSGTRLTVV.

V is TRBV12-5 and J is TRBJ2-1; the match to TRBD1 covers 7 bases. Trimming at V came to 1 base and at J to 3 bases, leaving 9 bases not matched to a gene. CDR1 LGHNT and CDR2 FRNRAP come from the germline V gene. The CDR3 has 17 residues. DNA of the CDR3: TGTGCTAGTGGTTTGGCCAGACAGGGACATCGCTACAATGAGCAGTTCTTC. It encodes CASGLARQGHRYNEQFF.

This clonotype came up a few times. The rearrangement joins TRBV2 to TRBJ1-2; the match to TRBD1 covers 9 bases. With 6 bases clipped from V and 5 bases from J, the junction kept 13 bases outside the gene matches. The CDR3 length is 16 residues. Per the germline V gene, CDR1 is SNHLY and CDR2 is FYNNEI. The CDR3 region has the DNA TGTGCCAGCAGGAACCCACTACAGGGGGCGAGATATGGCTACACCTTC. Translated, it gives CASRNPLQGARYGYTF.

There are a few counts of this clonotype. Germline is not matched at one junction end, which may reflect a read error. The CDR3 coding sequence is TGTGCCATCAGTAACTACAATGAGCGGTACTTC. Its translation is CAISNYNERYF. This rearrangement joins TRBV10-3 to TRBJ2-1; TRBD2 is a possible D gene (5 bases). The CDR3 covers 11 residues. Germline V gene sequence: CDR1 ENHRY, CDR2 SYGVKD.

This clonotype was recorded once. This chain's CDR3 is CASSFGTISTNEKLFF. The CDR3 coding sequence is TGTGCCAGCAGCTTCGGGACGATTTCAACTAATGAAAAACTGTTTTTT. This chain links TRBV5-5 with TRBJ1-4, with D possibly TRBD1 on 5 matching bases. Germline V gene data show CDR1 as SGHKS and CDR2 as YYEKEE (reference sequence). Trimming stripped 2 bases from V and 0 bases from J, with 11 bases between. The CDR3 runs to 16 residues.

This clonotype was picked up many times. The chain couples TRBV27 to TRBJ2-3; 7 nucleotides agree with TRBD1. The germline V gene encodes CDR1 MNHEY and CDR2 SMNVEV (reference sequence). Trimming removed 0 bases from V and 0 bases from J; junction bases left unmatched: 0. The CDR3 loop spans 15 amino acids. CDR3 sequence reads: CASSLSQGSTDTQYF. The CDR3 DNA reads as TGTGCCAGCAGTTTATCACAGGGGAGCACAGATACGCAGTATTTT.

This clonotype was picked up a small number of times. The V call is TRBV14, the J call TRBJ2-3, with TRBD2 matching 8 bases. Germline V gene sequence: CDR1 SGHDN, CDR2 FVKESK. Losses at the gene ends were 6 bases for V and 6 bases for J; bases not matched to a gene: 8. The CDR3 has 14 residues. The CDR3 is CASRNSGARDTQYF. The CDR3 nucleotides are TGTGCCAGCAGAAATAGCGGGGCTCGGGATACGCAGTATTTT.

This clonotype came up a few times. This rearrangement joins TRBV5-1 to TRBJ2-7, with D possibly matching TRBD1 (6 bases). The CDR3 runs 18 residues. Germline CDR1 and CDR2: SGHRS and YFSETQ. V shed 0 bases and J shed 0 bases, with 19 bases lying between them. The CDR3 DNA reads TGCGCCAGCAGCTTGGCAGAACAGGGCCCAAGGAGCTCCTACGAGCAGTACTTC. It yields the protein CASSLAEQGPRSSYEQYF. The variable domain in full, with the rest retrieved from reference TRBV5-1 and TRBJ2-7, is KAGVTQTPRYLIKTRGQQVTLSCSPISGHRSVSWYQQTPGQGLQFLFEYFSETQRNKGNFPGRFSGRQFSNSRSEMNVSTLELGDSALYLCASSLAEQGPRSSYEQYFGPGTRLTVT.

This clonotype was observed a handful of times. This chain uses TRBV11-2 with TRBJ2-1; D gene uncertain. Trimming shortened V by 7 bases and J by 7 bases, and 14 bases separated the two germline ends. Germline V gene lookup returns CDR1 SGHAT and CDR2 FQNNGV. CDR3 length: 13 residues. CDR3 bases: TGTGCCAGCATGTTAGCTTTGTGGAATGAGCAGTTCTTC. This encodes CASMLALWNEQFF.

This clonotype has only one observation. The V and J genes are TRBV12-3 or TRBV12-4 and TRBJ1-1; weak D call: TRBD1 (6 bases). V lost 6 bases and J 10 bases, leaving 21 bases between the germline ends. This CDR3 region has 14 residues. CDR3 amino acids: CASRSYRAEMGAFF. CDR3 nucleotides: TGTGCCAGCAGGTCGTACAGGGCTGAAATGGGAGCTTTCTTT.

This clonotype turned up a few times. The chain recombines TRBV29-1 with TRBJ2-5, with 8 positions matching TRBD2. Looked up from germline, CDR1 is SQVTM and CDR2 is ANQGSEA. Trimming took 2 bases from V and 5 from J; bases not matched to a gene: 7. This CDR3 has 14 residues. CDR3 nucleotide sequence: TGCAGCGTTGAACGCCCGGGGGGGCGGGAGACCCAGTACTTC. Amino acids: CSVERPGGRETQYF.

V is TRBV5-1 and J is TRBJ2-4; weak D call: TRBD2 (5 bases). Germline V gene data show CDR1 as SGHRS and CDR2 as YFSETQ. V lost 0 bases to trimming and J lost 0 bases, with 10 bases between them. This CDR3 has 16 amino acids. The CDR3 is CASSLAEGLAKNIQYF. The CDR3 coding sequence is TGCGCCAGCAGCTTGGCCGAAGGACTAGCCAAAAACATTCAGTACTTC.

This clonotype showed up just a few times. The rearrangement links TRBV7-2 to TRBJ1-5; D remains ambiguous. CDR3 length: 14 residues. Germline CDR1 is SGHTA and CDR2 is FQGNSA. Trimming pared 0 bases from V and 6 bases from J, leaving 9 bases between. The CDR3 DNA is TGTGCCAGCAGCTTAGCCCCCCTTTTTCAGCCCCAGCATTTT. Residues: CASSLAPLFQPQHF. Full variable domain (remainder filled in from reference TRBV7-2 and TRBJ1-5): GAGVSQSPSNKVTEKGKDVELRCDPISGHTALYWYRQSLGQGLEFLIYFQGNSAPDKSGLPSDRFSAERTGGSVSTLTIQRTQQEDSAVYLCASSLAPLFQPQHFGDGTRLSIL.

This clonotype appeared a few times. This chain uses TRBV20-1 with TRBJ2-3, with D perhaps TRBD1 or TRBD2 (5 bases each). V lost 5 bases to trimming and J lost 3 bases, with 15 bases between them. CDR1 and CDR2 from the germline V gene are DFQATT and SNEGSKA (reference sequence). The length of the CDR3 is 14 residues. Here the CDR3 DNA reads TGCAGTGCTCCCACCGCTGAGGGGACAGATACGCAGTATTTT. Its protein is CSAPTAEGTDTQYF.

This clonotype has only a few counts. The V call is TRBV11-2, the J call TRBJ2-1; maybe TRBD1 (5 bases). CDR1 is SGHAT and CDR2 is FQNNGV in the germline V gene. V lost 5 bases and J 6 bases, leaving 14 bases between the germline ends. The CDR3 sequence is 14 residues long. Here the CDR3 reads CASSVTGWGNEQFF. CDR3 DNA sequence: TGTGCCAGCAGCGTCACAGGTTGGGGCAATGAGCAGTTCTTC.

This clonotype was counted ten times or more. This chain links TRBV13 with TRBJ2-1; TRBD2 aligns across 10 bases. The CDR3 covers 14 residues. The V gene end was trimmed by 5 bases and the J gene end by 7 bases; junction bases not matched to a gene: 5. From germline, CDR1 is PRHDT and CDR2 FYEKMQ (reference sequence). This CDR3 reads CASSASGSRNEQFF. The CDR3 nucleotides read TGTGCCAGCAGCGCTAGCGGGAGTCGGAATGAGCAGTTCTTC.

The table lists this clonotype with a few counts. V and J are TRBV3-1 and TRBJ2-1; weak D call: TRBD1 (6 bases). The CDR3 loop spans 14 amino acids. The V end was cut by 4 bases, the J end by 7 bases, with 14 bases between. CDR1 and CDR2 (germline): LGHDT, YNNKEL (reference sequence). As DNA, the CDR3 is TGTGCCAGCAGCCGCCCCGGGACAAAGAATGAGCAGTTCTTC. It yields the protein CASSRPGTKNEQFF.